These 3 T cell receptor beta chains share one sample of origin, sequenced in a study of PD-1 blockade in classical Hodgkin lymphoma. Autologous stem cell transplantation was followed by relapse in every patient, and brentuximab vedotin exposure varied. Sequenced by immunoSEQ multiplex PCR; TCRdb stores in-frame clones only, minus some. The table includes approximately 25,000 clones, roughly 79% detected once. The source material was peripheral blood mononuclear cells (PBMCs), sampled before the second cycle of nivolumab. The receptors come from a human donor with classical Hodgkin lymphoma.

CDR3 in amino acids: CASSAGPAANEKLFF. The CDR3 bases are TGCGCCAGCAGCGCCGGGCCCGCAGCTAATGAAAAACTGTTTTTT. This rearrangement joins TRBV5-1 to TRBJ1-4; D ambiguous. The germline CDR1 and CDR2 sequences are SGHRS and YFSETQ. Trimming removed 4 bases from V and 3 bases from J, with 13 bases in between. The CDR3 runs 15 residues.

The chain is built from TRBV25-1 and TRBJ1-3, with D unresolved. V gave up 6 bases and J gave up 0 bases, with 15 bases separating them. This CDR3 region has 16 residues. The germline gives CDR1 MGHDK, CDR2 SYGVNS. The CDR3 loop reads CASSQGRWGSGNTIYF. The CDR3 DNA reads TGTGCCAGCAGCCAAGGACGGTGGGGCTCTGGAAACACCATATATTTT.

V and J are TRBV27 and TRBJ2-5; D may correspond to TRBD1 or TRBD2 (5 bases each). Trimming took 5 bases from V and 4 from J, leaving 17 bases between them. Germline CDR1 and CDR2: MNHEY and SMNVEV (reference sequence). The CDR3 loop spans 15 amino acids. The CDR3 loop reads CASSLSGLGVETQYF. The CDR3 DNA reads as TGTGCCAGCAGTCTCTCGGGGTTGGGGGTAGAGACCCAGTACTTC.